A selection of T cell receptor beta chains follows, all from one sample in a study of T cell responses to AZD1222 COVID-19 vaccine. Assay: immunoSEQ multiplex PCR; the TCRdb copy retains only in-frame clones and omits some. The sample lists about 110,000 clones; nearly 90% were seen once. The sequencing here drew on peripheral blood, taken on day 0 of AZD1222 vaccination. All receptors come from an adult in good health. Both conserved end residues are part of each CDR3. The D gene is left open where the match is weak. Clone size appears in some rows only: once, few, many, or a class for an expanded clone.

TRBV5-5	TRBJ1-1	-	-	CASSLEGRLNTEAFF	TGTGCCAGCAGCTTGGAAGGCAGGTTAAACACTGAAGCTTTCTTT
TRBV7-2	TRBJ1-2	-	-	CASSLYVWDGYTF	TGTGCCAGCAGCCTGTACGTCTGGGACGGCTACACCTTC
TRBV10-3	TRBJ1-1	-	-	CAIMGGVMNTEAFF	TGTGCCATTATGGGAGGAGTCATGAACACTGAAGCTTTCTTT
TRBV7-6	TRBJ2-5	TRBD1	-	CASSLAGSRGSGETQYF	TGTGCCAGCAGCTTAGCGGGAAGCAGGGGGTCGGGCGAGACCCAGTACTTC
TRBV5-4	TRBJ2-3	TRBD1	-	CASSLRQGATDTQYF	TGTGCCAGCAGCTTGAGACAGGGGGCAACAGATACGCAGTATTTT
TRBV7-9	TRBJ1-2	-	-	CASSLMRQVNYGYTF	TGTGCCAGCAGCTTAATGAGACAGGTGAACTATGGCTACACCTTC
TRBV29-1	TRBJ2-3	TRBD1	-	CSVEDSGTGTDTQYF	TGCAGCGTTGAAGATTCCGGGACAGGGACAGATACGCAGTATTTT
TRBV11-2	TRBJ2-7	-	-	CASSLRSYEQYF	TGTGCCAGCAGCTTACGGTCCTACGAGCAGTACTTC
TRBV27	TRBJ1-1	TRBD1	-	CASRGQGPDEAFF	TGTGCCAGCAGGGGACAGGGCCCTGATGAAGCTTTCTTT
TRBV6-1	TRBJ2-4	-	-	CASSADIGLAKNIQYF	TGTGCCAGCAGTGCCGACATCGGCTTAGCCAAAAACATTCAGTACTTC
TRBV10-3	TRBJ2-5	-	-	CAISESSGQGETQYF	TGTGCCATCAGTGAGTCTTCGGGGCAGGGAGAGACCCAGTACTTC
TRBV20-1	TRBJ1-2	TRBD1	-	CSASPGQGASGYTF	TGCAGTGCTAGTCCGGGACAGGGGGCATCGGGCTACACCTTC
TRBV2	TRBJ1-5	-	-	CASSERPPGGSNQPQHF	TGTGCCAGCAGTGAAAGGCCCCCGGGAGGGAGCAATCAGCCCCAGCATTTT
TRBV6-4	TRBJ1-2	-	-	CASSPSPGQGGGYTF	TGTGCCAGCAGTCCCTCGCCGGGACAAGGGGGAGGCTACACCTTC
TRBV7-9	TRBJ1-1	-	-	CASSLGRMNTEAFF	TGTGCCAGCAGCTTGGGACGGATGAACACTGAAGCTTTCTTT
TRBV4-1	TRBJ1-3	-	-	CASSQVYSSGNTIYF	TGCGCCAGCAGCCAAGTGTACAGCTCTGGAAACACCATATATTTT
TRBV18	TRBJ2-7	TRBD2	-	CASSPVASGETTAQYF	TGTGCCAGCTCCCCCGTGGCTAGCGGGGAAACTACGGCGCAGTACTTC
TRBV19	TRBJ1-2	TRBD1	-	CASSTPGQTGYTF	TGTGCCAGTAGCACTCCGGGACAGACTGGCTACACCTTC
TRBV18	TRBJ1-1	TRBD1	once	CASSGTGGNMNTEAFF	TGTGCCAGCTCCGGGACAGGGGGGAACATGAACACTGAAGCTTTCTTT
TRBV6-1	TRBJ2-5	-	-	CASSDPPGERTQYF	TGTGCCAGCAGTGACCCCCCCGGCGAGCGGACCCAGTACTTC
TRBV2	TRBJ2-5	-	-	CASSPQATSQETQYF	TGTGCCAGCAGTCCACAGGCGACCAGCCAAGAGACCCAGTACTTC
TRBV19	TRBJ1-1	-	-	CASSIGGRVTEAFF	TGTGCCAGTAGTATAGGAGGGAGGGTTACTGAAGCTTTCTTT
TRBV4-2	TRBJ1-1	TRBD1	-	CASSQGRTGAVNTEAFF	TGTGCCAGCAGCCAAGGAAGGACAGGGGCAGTGAACACTGAAGCTTTCTTT
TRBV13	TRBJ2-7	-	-	CARRGYEQYF	TGTGCCAGAAGGGGTTACGAGCAGTACTTC
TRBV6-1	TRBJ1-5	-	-	CASSGGGVGRNQPQHF	TGTGCCAGCAGTGGAGGAGGGGTCGGGCGCAATCAGCCCCAGCATTTT
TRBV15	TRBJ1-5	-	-	CATSRDGTQSNQPQHF	TGTGCCACCAGCAGAGATGGTACCCAGAGCAATCAGCCCCAGCATTTT
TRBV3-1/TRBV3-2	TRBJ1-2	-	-	CASSQDVYAEVYGYTF	TGTGCCAGCAGCCAAGATGTGTATGCGGAGGTCTATGGCTACACCTTC
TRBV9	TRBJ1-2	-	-	CASSKDTPSYGYTF	TGTGCCAGCAGCAAGGACACCCCATCCTATGGCTACACCTTC
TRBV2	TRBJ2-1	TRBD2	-	CASRGTSGGYNEQFF	TGTGCCAGCAGAGGGACTAGCGGGGGCTACAATGAGCAGTTCTTC
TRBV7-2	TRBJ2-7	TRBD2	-	CASSTSLGLADEQYF	TGTGCCAGCAGCACGTCACTGGGACTAGCGGACGAGCAGTACTTC
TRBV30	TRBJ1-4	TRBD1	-	CAWSDRGIGEKLFF	TGTGCCTGGAGTGACAGGGGGATAGGTGAAAAACTGTTTTTT
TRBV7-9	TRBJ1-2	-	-	CASSLGRQHYGYTF	TGTGCCAGCAGCTTAGGACGACAACACTATGGCTACACCTTC
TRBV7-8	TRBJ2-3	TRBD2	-	CASASGATTDTQYF	TGTGCCTCCGCTAGCGGGGCCACGACAGATACGCAGTATTTT
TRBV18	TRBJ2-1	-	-	CASSWGTMLNEQFF	TGTGCCAGCTCTTGGGGGACAATGCTCAATGAGCAGTTCTTC